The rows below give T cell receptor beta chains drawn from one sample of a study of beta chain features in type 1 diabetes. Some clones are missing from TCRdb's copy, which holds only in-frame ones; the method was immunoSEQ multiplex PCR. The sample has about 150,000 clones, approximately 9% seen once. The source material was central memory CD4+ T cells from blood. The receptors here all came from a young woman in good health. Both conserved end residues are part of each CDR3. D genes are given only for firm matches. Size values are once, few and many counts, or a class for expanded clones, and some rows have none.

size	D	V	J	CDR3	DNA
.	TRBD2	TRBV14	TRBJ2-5	CASSQRSGAGWQETQYF	TGTGCCAGCAGCCAAAGGAGCGGGGCGGGATGGCAAGAGACCCAGTACTTC
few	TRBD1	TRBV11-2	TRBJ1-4	CASSLGGQGNEKLFF	TGTGCCAGCAGCTTAGGGGGACAGGGAAATGAAAAACTGTTTTTT
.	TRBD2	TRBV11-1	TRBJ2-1	CASSPREGGHNEQFF	TGTGCCAGCAGCCCCCGGGAGGGAGGACACAATGAGCAGTTCTTC
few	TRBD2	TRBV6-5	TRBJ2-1	CASSPRTSGGNEQFF	TGTGCCAGCAGTCCCCGGACTAGCGGGGGGAATGAGCAGTTCTTC
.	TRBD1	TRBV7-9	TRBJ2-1	CASSPGQGADDEQFF	TGTGCCAGCAGCCCAGGACAGGGGGCGGACGATGAGCAGTTCTTC
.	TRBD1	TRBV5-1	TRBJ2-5	CASSLVPGTGRETQYF	TGCGCCAGCAGCTTGGTCCCCGGGACAGGGCGAGAGACCCAGTACTTC
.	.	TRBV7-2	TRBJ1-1	CASSSQGNTEAFF	TGTGCCAGCAGCTCCCAGGGAAACACTGAAGCTTTCTTT
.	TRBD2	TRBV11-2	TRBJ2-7	CASSLAGGTYEQYF	TGTGCCAGCAGCTTAGCGGGGGGAACCTACGAGCAGTACTTC
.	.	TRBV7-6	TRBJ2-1	CASSASAGNPLNEQFF	TGTGCCAGCAGTGCATCGGCAGGTAATCCCCTCAATGAGCAGTTCTTC
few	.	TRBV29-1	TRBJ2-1	CSVVGGVYNEQFF	TGCAGCGTTGTTGGCGGGGTCTACAATGAGCAGTTCTTC
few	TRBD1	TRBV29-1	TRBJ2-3	CSVKGQGTDTQYF	TGCAGCGTGAAAGGACAGGGAACAGATACGCAGTATTTT
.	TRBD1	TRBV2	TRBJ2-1	CASSYTGVDEQFF	TGTGCCAGCAGCTACACAGGGGTCGATGAGCAGTTCTTC
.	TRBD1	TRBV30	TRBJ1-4	CAWSGDRWFGEKLFF	TGTGCCTGGAGTGGGGACAGGTGGTTTGGTGAAAAACTGTTTTTT
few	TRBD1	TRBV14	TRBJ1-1	CASSQGQGTEAFF	TGTGCCAGCAGCCAAGGACAGGGGACTGAAGCTTTCTTT
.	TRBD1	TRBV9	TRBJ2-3	CASSTTGTGGADTQYF	TGTGCCAGCAGCACCACCGGGACAGGGGGCGCAGATACGCAGTATTTT
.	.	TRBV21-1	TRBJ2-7	CASSTPGTTPSYEQYF	TGTGCCAGCAGCACTCCCGGGACTACCCCTTCCTACGAGCAGTACTTC
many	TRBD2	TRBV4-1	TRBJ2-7	CASSRTGGAGYEQYF	TGCGCCAGCAGCCGCACGGGGGGGGCGGGCTACGAGCAGTACTTC
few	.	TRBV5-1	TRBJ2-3	CASSFELAGTQYF	TGCGCCAGCAGCTTTGAACTAGCCGGTACGCAGTATTTT
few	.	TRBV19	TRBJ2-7	CASSPRRGLSYEQYF	TGTGCCAGTAGTCCACGGCGGGGACTCTCCTACGAGCAGTACTTC
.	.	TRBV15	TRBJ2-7	CATSRAGVADEQYF	TGTGCCACCAGCAGAGCGGGAGTGGCCGACGAGCAGTACTTC
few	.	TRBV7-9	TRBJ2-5	CASSLLPGQETQYF	TGTGCCAGCAGCTTACTACCGGGGCAAGAGACCCAGTACTTC
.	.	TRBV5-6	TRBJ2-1	CASSLVTGEQFF	TGTGCCAGCAGCTTGGTTACGGGGGAGCAGTTCTTC
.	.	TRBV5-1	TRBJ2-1	CASSPDSMNSEQFF	TGCGCCAGCAGCCCTGACTCCATGAATAGTGAGCAGTTCTTC
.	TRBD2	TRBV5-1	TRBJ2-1	CASRLAGYNEQFF	TGCGCCAGCCGACTAGCGGGTTACAATGAGCAGTTCTTC
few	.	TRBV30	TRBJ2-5	CAWGGEETQYF	TGTGCCTGGGGAGGGGAGGAGACCCAGTACTTC
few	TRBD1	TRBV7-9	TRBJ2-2	CASRLRGQGVAGELFF	TGTGCCAGCAGGTTGAGGGGACAGGGTGTCGCCGGGGAGCTGTTTTTT
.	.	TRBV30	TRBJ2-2	CAWAGGGSGTGELFF	TGTGCCTGGGCCGGTGGAGGGAGCGGAACCGGGGAGCTGTTTTTT
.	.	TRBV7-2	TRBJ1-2	CASSSGQNYGYTF	TGTGCCAGCAGCTCCGGACAAAACTATGGCTACACCTTC
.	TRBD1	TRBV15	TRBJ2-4	CATSTRTGGAIQYF	TGTGCCACCAGCACAAGGACAGGGGGCGCCATTCAGTACTTC
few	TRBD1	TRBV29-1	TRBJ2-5	CSVEGHRGATLTQYF	TGCAGCGTTGAAGGCCACAGGGGGGCTACTCTAACCCAGTACTTC
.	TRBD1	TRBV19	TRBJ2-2	CASSDRVSGELFF	TGTGCCAGTAGTGACAGGGTGTCCGGGGAGCTGTTTTTT